The text below deals with one T cell receptor beta chain. Libraries were prepared by immunoSEQ multiplex PCR; TCRdb keeps only in-frame clonotypes and omits some of them. This sample has a few hundred thousand clones, with around 80% found just once. The study recruited exposed participants who had met a COVID-19 case within 2 weeks before entry. This specimen comes from a study of blood T cell repertoires in COVID-19. This CDR3 is built from 12 residues. Germline V gene sequence: CDR1 MNHNS, CDR2 SASEGT. Trimming cost V 3 bases and J 8 bases; bases outside gene matches: 2. The chain is built from TRBV6-1 and TRBJ1-2, with 8 nucleotides matching TRBD1. The sequenced sample consisted of PBMCs or T cells enriched from blood (not recorded which). The clonotype was recovered from a man aged 40-55 years who had been exposed to COVID-19. The CDR3 protein is CASSETGEGYTF. The CDR3 bases are TGTGCCAGCAGTGAGACAGGGGAAGGCTACACCTTC.